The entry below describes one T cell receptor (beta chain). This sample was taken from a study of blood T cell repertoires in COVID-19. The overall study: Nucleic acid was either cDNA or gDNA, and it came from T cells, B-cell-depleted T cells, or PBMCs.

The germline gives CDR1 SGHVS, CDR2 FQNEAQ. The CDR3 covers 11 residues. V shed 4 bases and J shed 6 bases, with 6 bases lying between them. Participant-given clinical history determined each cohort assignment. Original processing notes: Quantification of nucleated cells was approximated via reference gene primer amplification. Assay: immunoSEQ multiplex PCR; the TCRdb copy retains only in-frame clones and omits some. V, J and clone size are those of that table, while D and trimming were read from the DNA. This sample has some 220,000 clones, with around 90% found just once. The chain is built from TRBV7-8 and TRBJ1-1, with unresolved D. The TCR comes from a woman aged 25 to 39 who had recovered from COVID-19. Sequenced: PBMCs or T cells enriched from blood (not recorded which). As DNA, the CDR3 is TGTGCCAGCAGCTCGGTCGCTGAAGCTTTCTTT. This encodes CASSSVAEAFF.